Listed here are 22 T cell receptor beta chains from one sample, sequenced in a study of patients and donors after allogeneic stem cell transplantation. Using its own MiXCR run on the RT-PCR reads, TCRdb lists one record per CDR3 protein. The table lists about 200,000 distinct CDR3 sequences, 35% to 45% of them singletons. The material sequenced was blood, either unsorted or a sorted T cell fraction (not recorded which). All receptors come from a human donor who was either an allogeneic HSCT recipient or a stem cell or donor lymphocyte infusion donor (not recorded which). It is not recorded whose cells these are; they may come from a transplant donor.

The rearrangement uses TRBV20-1 and TRBJ2-7; 9 bases map to TRBD2. V shed 1 base and J 2 bases; nucleotides not matched to a gene: 6. This CDR3 is built from 15 residues. CDR1 is DFQATT and CDR2 is SNEGSKA in the germline V gene (reference sequence). The CDR3 DNA follows: TGCAGTGCTAGAGTTGGTAGCGGGGGCCCCTACGAGCAGTACTTC. Its translation: CSARVGSGGPYEQYF.

In DNA, the CDR3 is TGTGCCTGGAGTGTACTCGGGTGGCTGGAGTTTGAAGCTTTCTTT. Translated: CAWSVLGWLEFEAFF. The chain employs TRBV30 and TRBJ1-1; D is uncertain. The CDR3 spans 15 residues. V dropped 0 bases and J dropped 7 bases, with 18 bases sitting between them. Germline assignment: CDR1 GTSNPN and CDR2 SVGIG (reference sequence). Supplemented by reference TRBV30 and TRBJ1-1, the full variable domain reads SQTIHQWPATLVQPVGSPLSLECTVEGTSNPNLYWYRQAAGRGLQLLFYSVGIGQISSEVPQNLSASRPQDRQFILSSKKLLLSDSGFYLCAWSVLGWLEFEAFFGQGTRLTVV.

This sequence joins TRBV24-1 and TRBJ2-2; D is perhaps TRBD1 (7 bases). The CDR3 has 15 amino acids. V lost 5 bases to trimming and J lost 3 bases, with 12 bases between them. Germline loops: CDR1 KGHDR, CDR2 SFDVKD. CDR3 coding DNA: TGTGCCACCAGTGCCCTCAGGGGGGACACCGGGGAGCTGTTTTTT. It encodes CATSALRGDTGELFF.

This clonotype was seen a handful of times. V and J are TRBV5-6 and TRBJ1-2; D is ambiguous. This CDR3 is 14 amino acids long. Trimming removed 2 bases at V and 8 bases at J, with 16 bases between. Looked up from germline, CDR1 is SGHDT and CDR2 is YYEEEE. CDR3 loop: CASSFLRRAAGYTF. CDR3 DNA sequence: TGTGCCAGCAGCTTTTTGAGGAGGGCGGCCGGCTACACCTTC.

This rearrangement joins TRBV20-1 to TRBJ2-7, with D uncertain. The germline V gene has CDR1 DFQATT and CDR2 SNEGSKA (reference sequence). V was clipped by 6 bases and J by 0 bases, with 9 bases between them. This CDR3 contains 12 residues. The CDR3 loop reads CSATDGSYEQYF. CDR3 DNA sequence: TGCAGTGCCACGGACGGCTCCTACGAGCAGTACTTC.

This clonotype appeared a few times. This chain connects TRBV20-1 to TRBJ1-1; D perhaps matches TRBD1 (6 bases). CDR1 and CDR2 from the germline V gene are DFQATT and SNEGSKA (reference sequence). Trimming removed 7 bases at V and 11 bases at J, with 17 bases between. The CDR3 loop spans 11 amino acids. The CDR3 protein is CSVPRGGWAFF. The DNA for the CDR3 is TGCAGTGTCCCTCGGGGGGGCTGGGCTTTCTTT.

The chain uses TRBV12-3 or TRBV12-4 and TRBJ1-2; D is ambiguous. Trimming stripped 4 bases from V and 4 bases from J, with 10 bases between. This CDR3 spans 13 amino acids. DNA for the CDR3: TGTGCCAGCAGTTCCGACATTTTCTATGGCTACACCTTC. Amino acid sequence: CASSSDIFYGYTF.

The CDR3 is CASSTPSSSTDTQYF. The CDR3 DNA follows: TGTGCCAGCAGCACCCCTAGCTCTAGCACAGATACGCAGTATTTT. The chain employs TRBV12-3 or TRBV12-4 and TRBJ2-3, with TRBD2 as a possible D gene (5 bases). The CDR3 is 15 residues long. Between the trimmed V and J ends, which lost 6 bases and 0 bases, there was a span of 13 bases.

This clonotype has only a few counts. The chain couples TRBV4-1 to TRBJ1-3; D gene uncertain. V gave up 1 base and J gave up 0 bases, with 7 bases separating them. From germline, CDR1 is MGHRA and CDR2 YSYEKL. This CDR3 spans 15 amino acids. The CDR3 DNA follows: TGCGCCAGCAGCCAAGTAGCCTTCTCTGGAAACACCATATATTTT. This sequence encodes CASSQVAFSGNTIYF.

This chain connects TRBV7-9 to TRBJ1-5; possible D gene TRBD1, 5 bases. Germline V gene sequence: CDR1 SEHNR, CDR2 FQNEAQ (reference sequence). The CDR3 consists of 15 residues. Deletions cut 5 bases from V and 4 bases from J, with 15 bases between. CDR3 nucleotides: TGTGCCAGCAGCCGGGAGGGCAGGGAAAATCAGCCCCAGCATTTT. Translating gives CASSREGRENQPQHF.

This chain links TRBV5-1 with TRBJ1-1; weak D call: TRBD1 (5 bases). V lost 5 bases and J 5 bases, leaving 13 bases between the germline ends. CDR3 length: 13 residues. Germline values: CDR1 SGHRS, CDR2 YFSETQ. The CDR3: CASSHQGRTEAFF. The CDR3 DNA follows: TGCGCCAGCAGTCATCAGGGAAGAACTGAAGCTTTCTTT.

The chain uses TRBV4-1 and TRBJ1-2, with D possibly matching TRBD1 (5 bases). Trimming removed 3 bases from V and 3 bases from J, with 8 bases in between. The CDR3 extends over 13 amino acids. CDR1 and CDR2 from the germline V gene are MGHRA and YSYEKL. The CDR3 is CASSHLTDYGYTF. Here the CDR3 DNA reads TGCGCCAGCAGCCACCTGACAGACTATGGCTACACCTTC.

The chain combines TRBV7-2 with TRBJ1-3, with a weak D call TRBD1 (6 bases). The length of the CDR3 is 17 residues. V lost 4 bases and J 0 bases, leaving 16 bases between the germline ends. From germline, CDR1 is SGHTA and CDR2 FQGNSA. The CDR3 DNA follows: TGTGCCAGCAGCTCGCGGACAGTCACAAGCTCTGGAAACACCATATATTTT. It yields the protein CASSSRTVTSSGNTIYF.

Only a few counts were recorded for this clonotype. V and J are TRBV20-1 and TRBJ1-2, with TRBD1 matching over 9 bases. CDR1 is DFQATT and CDR2 is SNEGSKA in the germline V gene (reference sequence). V lost 2 bases to trimming and J lost 4 bases; unmatched junction nucleotides: 14. This CDR3 spans 17 amino acids. CDR3 nucleotides: TGCAGTGCTAGACCGCTAGGGAGGGACAGGGCCTTCTATGGCTACACCTTC. Its protein product is CSARPLGRDRAFYGYTF.

The chain links TRBV29-1 to TRBJ2-1; D may correspond to TRBD1 or TRBD2 (6 bases each). Germline V lookup: CDR1 SQVTM, CDR2 ANQGSEA. The CDR3 runs 18 residues. Trimming shortened V by 0 bases and J by 2 bases, and 20 bases separated the two germline ends. In DNA form, the CDR3 reads TGCAGCGTTGAAGATCTGGAGGGGGACTCCCTCGCCTACAATGAGCAGTTCTTC. This translates into CSVEDLEGDSLAYNEQFF.

This clonotype was observed a few times. The J gene is TRBJ1-5, the V gene TRBV20-1, with D hard to call. Germline V gene sequence: CDR1 DFQATT, CDR2 SNEGSKA (reference sequence). This CDR3 spans 12 amino acids. With 4 bases removed from V and 4 bases from J, the gap between germline ends came to 8 bases. DNA of the CDR3: TGCAGTGCTATGGGTCCGAATCAGCCCCAGCATTTT. Its protein is CSAMGPNQPQHF.

This clonotype was counted only a few times. The chain joins TRBV29-1 to TRBJ1-1; D is undetermined. This CDR3 spans 12 amino acids. Germline-derived CDR1 and CDR2 are SQVTM and ANQGSEA. V dropped 7 bases and J dropped 2 bases, with 11 bases sitting between them. The DNA of the CDR3 is TGCAGCGGATTATCGGGAAACACTGAAGCTTTCTTT. It translates to CSGLSGNTEAFF.

The chain recombines TRBV5-1 with TRBJ1-2; a weak D match, TRBD1 (6 bases). The CDR3 length is 12 residues. Looked up from germline, CDR1 is SGHRS and CDR2 is YFSETQ. Trimming took 8 bases from V and 7 from J, leaving 15 bases between them. For the CDR3, the DNA is TGCGCCAGTTCGAACAGGGACTCTGGCTACACCTTC. Translation: CASSNRDSGYTF. Complete variable domain (other parts from reference TRBV5-1 and TRBJ1-2): KAGVTQTPRYLIKTRGQQVTLSCSPISGHRSVSWYQQTPGQGLQFLFEYFSETQRNKGNFPGRFSGRQFSNSRSEMNVSTLELGDSALYLCASSNRDSGYTFGSGTRLTVV.

The J gene is TRBJ2-2, the V gene TRBV20-1; D is perhaps TRBD2 (6 bases). CDR1 is DFQATT, CDR2 SNEGSKA, per germline (reference sequence). Trimming left V 0 bases short and J 2 bases short, with 10 bases between. The CDR3 has 15 amino acids. The CDR3 DNA sequence: TGCAGTGCTAGAGATGGAGGGAGCAACACCGGGGAGCTGTTTTTT. It yields the protein CSARDGGSNTGELFF.

This clonotype was recorded a few times. The chain has TRBV9 and TRBJ2-7; D remains ambiguous. The CDR3 runs to 15 residues. Between the trimmed V and J ends, which lost 3 bases and 3 bases, there was a span of 16 bases. Germline lookup yields CDR1 SGDLS and CDR2 YYNGEE. CDR3 DNA sequence: TGTGCCAGCAGCGCCACCGGGTCTATCGACTACGAGCAGTACTTC. The encoded protein is CASSATGSIDYEQYF.

V gene TRBV5-1 combines with J gene TRBJ2-5; TRBD1 matches 8 bases. Germline V CDR1 and CDR2: SGHRS, YFSETQ. The CDR3 consists of 13 residues. V trimming: 2 bases; J trimming: 4 bases; junction bases outside the gene matches: 1. In DNA, the CDR3 is TGCGCCAGCAGCTTCAGGGGGCGAGAGACCCAGTACTTC. It specifies CASSFRGRETQYF.

The gene calls are TRBV9 and TRBJ2-5, with D possibly being TRBD1 (5 bases). Germline V gene lookup returns CDR1 SGDLS and CDR2 YYNGEE. V gave up 0 bases and J gave up 0 bases, with 9 bases separating them. This CDR3 contains 15 residues. The CDR3 nucleotides read TGTGCCAGCAGCGTAGATCAGGGAAACCAAGAGACCCAGTACTTC. Translation: CASSVDQGNQETQYF.